This is a list of T cell receptor beta chains from one sample in a study of human T cells and chemical hapten exposure. TCRdb itself ran the RACE reads through MiXCR, one entry per CDR3 protein. The table lists approximately 90,000 distinct CDR3 sequences, 8% to 13% of them singletons. The specimen was whole blood, collected in connection with sensitization to the hapten diphenylcyclopropenone (DPC). The source of these receptors is a man aged 35-49 years with alopecia areata. Some clones in this sample may be carry-over from other donors' samples. Each CDR3 is given with its conserved first and last residue.

j_call v_call cdr3_aa
TRBJ1-2 TRBV6-2/TRBV6-3 CASSHTGGPGYGYTF
TRBJ2-1 TRBV11-2 CASSSIASWNEQFF
TRBJ2-6 TRBV20-1 CSATGDSGANVLTF
TRBJ1-3 TRBV20-1 CSARDPSSGNTIYF
TRBJ2-1 TRBV12-3/TRBV12-4 CASSSPPGQGSYNEQFF
TRBJ2-3 TRBV7-2 CASSQAGWGVDTQYF
TRBJ2-1 TRBV2 CASSGPHNEQFF
TRBJ1-4 TRBV12-3/TRBV12-4 CASRAVEKLFF
TRBJ2-3 TRBV4-2 CASRGLAVTDTQYF
TRBJ2-3 TRBV4-3 CASSQIPGVQYF
TRBJ2-1 TRBV21-1 CASTLATNDEQFF
TRBJ2-3 TRBV9 CASSVAIATDTQYF
TRBJ2-6 TRBV18 CASSPLGVAGSAGANVLTF
TRBJ1-2 TRBV3-1 CASSAGTGGNYGYTF
TRBJ1-5 TRBV24-1 CATSAARSGGNQPQHF
TRBJ2-1 TRBV12-3/TRBV12-4 CASRRLLAGDEQFF
TRBJ1-1 TRBV29-1 CSVELQAGTEAFF
TRBJ2-1 TRBV7-6 CASSSRLAGENEQFF
TRBJ2-1 TRBV25-1 CASSTTSGLMDEQFF
TRBJ1-1 TRBV6-5 CASSYSGRGQEAFF
TRBJ2-3 TRBV6-5 CAIGGYTDTQYF
TRBJ2-7 TRBV4-3 CASSPQWAGGLYEQYF
TRBJ2-6 TRBV6-6 CASSYRGGQGPGANVLTF
TRBJ2-3 TRBV9 CASSTSGRMTDTQYF
TRBJ1-2 TRBV11-1 CASSLGARANYGYTF
TRBJ2-1 TRBV11-3 CASSLEAGFEQFF
TRBJ1-6 TRBV6-1 CTSSEADRVWPLHF
TRBJ1-6 TRBV30 CAWRTDRGHSPLHF
TRBJ1-5 TRBV29-1 CSVATGTGSNQPQHF
TRBJ2-3 TRBV23-1 CASTPIPPSGSVTTLADTQYF
TRBJ1-4 TRBV28 CASSLPGGQEKLFF
TRBJ2-3 TRBV4-1 CASSQEQGPTDTQYF
TRBJ2-1 TRBV6-2/TRBV6-3 CASSYSYWNEQFF
TRBJ2-4 TRBV6-2/TRBV6-3 CASSDGTGGAGNIQYF
TRBJ2-3 TRBV29-1 CSVDSLAIGTQYF